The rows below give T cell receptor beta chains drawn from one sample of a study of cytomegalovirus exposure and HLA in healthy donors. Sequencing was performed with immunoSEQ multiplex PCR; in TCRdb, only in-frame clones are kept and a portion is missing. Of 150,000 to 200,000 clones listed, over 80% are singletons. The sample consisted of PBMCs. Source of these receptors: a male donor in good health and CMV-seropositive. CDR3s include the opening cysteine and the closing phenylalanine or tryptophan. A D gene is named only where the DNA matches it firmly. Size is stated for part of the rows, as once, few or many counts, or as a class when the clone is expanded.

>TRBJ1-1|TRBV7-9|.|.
CASSPGTPTPEAFF
TGTGCCAGCAGCCCCGGGACACCAACCCCTGAAGCTTTCTTT
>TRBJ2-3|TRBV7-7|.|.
CASSLDWSTDTQYF
TGTGCTAGCAGCCTGGACTGGTCCACAGATACGCAGTATTTT
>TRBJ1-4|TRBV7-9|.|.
CSSSPPLEEKLFF
TGTTCCAGCAGCCCCCCCCTGGAGGAAAAACTGTTTTTT
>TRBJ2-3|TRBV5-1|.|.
CASSFGEVVDTQYF
TGCGCCAGCAGCTTTGGGGAGGTGGTTGATACGCAGTATTTT
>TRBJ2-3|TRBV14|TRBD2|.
CASSQEDRIGLAETDTQYF
TGTGCCAGCAGCCAGGAGGACCGAATCGGACTAGCGGAAACAGATACGCAGTATTTT
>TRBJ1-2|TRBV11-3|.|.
CASSPRAEDGYTF
TGTGCCAGCAGCCCGCGGGCAGAGGATGGCTACACCTTC
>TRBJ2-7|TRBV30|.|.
CAWMPGEAEQYF
TGTGCCTGGATGCCGGGGGAGGCCGAGCAGTACTTC
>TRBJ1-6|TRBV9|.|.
CASSGLGLPLHF
TGTGCCAGCAGCGGCCTGGGCTTACCCCTCCACTTT
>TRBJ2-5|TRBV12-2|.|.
CASRLGREKDQETQYF
TGTGCAAGTCGCTTAGGGCGGGAGAAGGACCAAGAGACCCAGTACTTC
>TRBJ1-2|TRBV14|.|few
CASSLTGVYGYTF
TGTGCCAGCAGCCTGACAGGCGTCTATGGCTACACCTTC
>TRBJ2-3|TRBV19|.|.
CASSIDGGFDTDTQYF
TGTGCCAGTAGTATAGACGGGGGATTCGACACAGATACGCAGTATTTT
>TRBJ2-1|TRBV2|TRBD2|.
CASSERAGGSGGPFF
TGTGCCAGCAGTGAACGGGCGGGAGGCTCCGGGGGGCCGTTCTTC
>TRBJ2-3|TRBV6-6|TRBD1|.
CASSLGTAHTQYF
TGTGCCAGCAGTCTTGGGACAGCACATACGCAGTATTTT
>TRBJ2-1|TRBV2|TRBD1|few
CATPGQTNEQFF
TGTGCCACCCCGGGACAGACCAATGAGCAGTTCTTC
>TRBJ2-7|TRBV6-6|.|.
CASTGGQLLYEQYF
TGTGCCAGCACCGGCGGGCAACTGCTTTACGAGCAGTACTTC
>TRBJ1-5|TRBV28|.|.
CASSLEGGGNQPQHF
TGTGCCAGCAGTTTAGAAGGAGGCGGCAATCAGCCCCAGCATTTT
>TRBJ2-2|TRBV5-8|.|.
CASSLIGGYANTGELFF
TGTGCCAGCAGCTTGATCGGAGGGTACGCGAACACCGGGGAGCTGTTTTTT
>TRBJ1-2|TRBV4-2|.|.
CASSQGSRDYTF
TGTGCCAGCAGCCAAGGCAGCAGGGACTACACCTTC
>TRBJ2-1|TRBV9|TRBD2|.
CASSSTSGRYNEQFF
TGTGCCAGCAGCTCTACTAGCGGGAGGTACAATGAGCAGTTCTTC
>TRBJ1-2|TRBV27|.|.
CASRGIRGASYGYTF
TGTGCCAGCCGGGGGATCCGGGGGGCGAGCTATGGCTACACCTTC
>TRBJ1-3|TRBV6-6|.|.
CASSPQVGTIYF
TGTGCCAGCAGCCCCCAGGTGGGCACCATATATTTT
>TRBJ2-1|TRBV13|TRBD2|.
CASSLGGRATNEQFF
TGTGCCAGCAGCTTAGGCGGGAGGGCCACAAATGAGCAGTTCTTC